These 25 T cell receptor beta chains were sequenced from one sample in a study of blood T cells in healthy people across ages. With a J-beta primer mix and a sample-barcoded 5' primer, a second PCR ran 7 to 11 cycles. TCRdb fed the 5' RACE reads into MiXCR, producing one record per CDR3 protein. The data hold 600,000 to 800,000 distinct CDR3 sequences, with around a fifth observed a single time. The sequencing input was blood. The receptors were gathered from a man between 65 and 79 years old in good health.

This clonotype was recorded at least ten times. The chain is built from TRBV20-1 and TRBJ1-5; 7 bases agree with TRBD1. Germline V gene sequence: CDR1 DFQATT, CDR2 SNEGSKA (reference sequence). The ends lost 0 bases at V and 11 bases at J; junction bases unmatched: 7. CDR3 length: 13 amino acids. CDR3 sequence (DNA): TGCAGTGCTAGAGATACAGGGGCCGCGGCCCAGCATTTT. It is translated as CSARDTGAAAQHF.

V is TRBV18 and J is TRBJ2-5; 8 nucleotides align to TRBD1. The J call is doubtful: the DNA matches TRBJ2-1 better. The CDR3 contains 16 residues. Germline-derived CDR1 and CDR2 are KGHSH and LQKENI. The chain's CDR3 is CASSPPMGQAVGEQFF. The CDR3 region has the DNA TGTGCCAGCTCACCACCAATGGGACAGGCGGTCGGTGAGCAGTTCTTC.

In its sample, this clonotype was seen a few times. In DNA, the CDR3 is TGTGCCAGCAGCAAAGACAGGGCGTCCTCCTACGAGCAGTACTTC. It codes for CASSKDRASSYEQYF. The chain uses TRBV7-2 and TRBJ2-7; 7 nucleotides align to TRBD1. Looked up from germline, CDR1 is SGHTA and CDR2 is FQGNSA. The length of the CDR3 is 15 residues. J lost 0 bases, V lost 5 bases, and 7 bases had no gene match.

The chain recombines TRBV10-3 with TRBJ2-5; tentatively, D is TRBD1 or TRBD2 (5 bases each). Germline values: CDR1 ENHRY, CDR2 SYGVKD. Trimming pared 8 bases from V and 5 bases from J, leaving 12 bases between. The CDR3 runs 12 residues. DNA for the CDR3: TGTGCCATCGGGACGGGATTGGAGACCCAGTACTTC. The encoded protein is CAIGTGLETQYF.

The rearrangement links TRBV6-1 to TRBJ2-4; D is possibly TRBD2 (5 bases). This CDR3 comprises 13 residues. V was trimmed by 6 bases and J by 7 bases, leaving 13 bases between them. Germline V lookup: CDR1 MNHNS, CDR2 SASEGT. The CDR3, as DNA: TGTGCCAGCAGGGGGATGCCGGGGAACATTCAGTACTTC. It specifies CASRGMPGNIQYF.

The gene calls are TRBV5-1 and TRBJ2-5; D is perhaps TRBD2 (5 bases). Near its end, the DNA agrees better with TRBJ2-1, so the J call may be wrong. Germline V gives CDR1 SGHRS, CDR2 YFSETQ. The CDR3 spans 13 residues. The CDR3 is CASSSDPGSEQFF. The CDR3 DNA reads as TGCGCCAGCAGCTCGGACCCGGGGAGTGAGCAGTTCTTC.

This clonotype turned up a few times. The chain recombines TRBV6-1 with TRBJ1-3, with D maybe TRBD1 (6 bases). This CDR3 is built from 16 residues. Germline CDR1 reads MNHNS; CDR2 reads SASEGT. Trimming cost V 3 bases and J 0 bases, with 12 bases left between them. CDR3 amino acids: CASSDSQGFSGNTIYF. Here the CDR3 DNA reads TGTGCCAGCAGTGATAGTCAGGGGTTCTCTGGAAACACCATATATTTT.

The J gene is TRBJ2-7, the V gene TRBV7-8; TRBD2 aligns across 7 bases. The CDR3 runs 17 residues. Germline V lookup: CDR1 SGHVS, CDR2 FQNEAQ. V was pared by 1 base and J by 4 bases, with 13 bases of the junction left unmatched. The CDR3 protein is CASSLVSWSSGKYEQYF. The CDR3 DNA reads TGTGCCAGCAGCTTAGTCTCCTGGTCTAGCGGAAAGTACGAGCAGTACTTC.

This clonotype showed up just a few times. The chain uses TRBV20-1 and TRBJ2-5, with 9 positions matching TRBD1. The CDR3 totals 17 residues. The V gene end was trimmed by 5 bases and the J gene end by 5 bases; junction bases not matched to a gene: 18. The germline CDR1 and CDR2 sequences are DFQATT and SNEGSKA (reference sequence). As DNA, the CDR3 is TGCAGTGCTCGGGGTCTGGCAGACAGGGGGTTGATGGAGACCCAGTACTTC. This translates into CSARGLADRGLMETQYF.

Only a few counts were recorded for this clonotype. The chain couples TRBV7-6 to TRBJ2-2; perhaps D is TRBD1 or TRBD2 (5 bases each). The germline CDR1 and CDR2 sequences are SGHVS and FNYEAQ. The length of the CDR3 is 17 residues. Deletions cut 2 bases from V and 4 bases from J, with 17 bases between. Here the CDR3 reads CASSLIGDRGATGELFF. In DNA form, the CDR3 reads TGTGCCAGCAGCTTAATCGGGGACCGCGGTGCCACCGGGGAGCTGTTTTTT.

The CDR3 sequence: CSVGGQGVGETQYF. In DNA form, the CDR3 reads TGCAGCGTAGGGGGACAGGGGGTGGGTGAGACCCAGTACTTC. This chain connects TRBV29-1 to TRBJ2-5; TRBD1 matches at 11 bases. J was trimmed by 5 bases and V by 6 bases; bases with no gene match: 8. The CDR3 covers 14 residues. From germline, CDR1 is SQVTM and CDR2 ANQGSEA.

The chain uses TRBV12-3 or TRBV12-4 and TRBJ1-2, with D uncertain. V lost 4 bases and J 2 bases, leaving 8 bases between the germline ends. CDR3 size: 13 residues. The CDR3 DNA sequence: TGTGCCAGCAGTTCAGCCGGCAACTATGGCTACACCTTC. It translates to CASSSAGNYGYTF.

This clonotype has at least ten counts. The genes are TRBV20-1 and TRBJ2-7; D is unresolved. Per the germline V gene, CDR1 is DFQATT and CDR2 is SNEGSKA (reference sequence). This CDR3 is built from 14 residues. Deletions cut 1 base from V and 3 bases from J, with 13 bases between. CDR3 loop: CSARVRSSLYEQYF. The CDR3 DNA reads TGCAGTGCTAGAGTTCGGTCGTCCCTCTACGAGCAGTACTTC.

Turning to this clonotype: The junction and the germline gene differ at one end; a read error may be behind it. The chain joins TRBV2 to TRBJ2-1; D is unresolved. Germline-derived CDR1 and CDR2 are SNHLY and FYNNEI. The CDR3 is made up of 14 amino acids. The CDR3: CAGSDSSSHNEQFF. The CDR3 DNA sequence: TGTGCCGGCAGCGACTCCAGCTCCCACAATGAGCAGTTCTTC.

This clonotype was counted only a few times. The chain couples TRBV3-1 to TRBJ2-1; the match to TRBD2 covers 11 bases. Germline V lookup: CDR1 LGHDT, CDR2 YNNKEL (reference sequence). CDR3 length: 18 residues. V was pared by 0 bases and J by 0 bases, with 4 bases of the junction left unmatched. The CDR3 reads CASSQDGLAGGSYNEQFF. The CDR3 bases are TGTGCCAGCAGCCAAGACGGCCTAGCGGGAGGCTCCTACAATGAGCAGTTCTTC.

J is TRBJ2-2 and V is TRBV20-1; no reliable D call. The CDR3 has 13 residues. CDR1 and CDR2 from the germline V gene are DFQATT and SNEGSKA (reference sequence). Deletions cut 1 base from V and 11 bases from J, with 14 bases between. The CDR3 reads CSARVENFGELFF. CDR3 nucleotides: TGCAGTGCTAGAGTTGAGAATTTCGGAGAGCTGTTTTTT.

The chain has TRBV21-1 and TRBJ2-3. TRBV21-1 is termed a pseudogene. The CDR3 runs to 13 residues. CDR3 nucleotides: TGTGCCAGGGCAACTACTAGCACAGATACGCAGTATTTT. It yields the protein CARATTSTDTQYF.

This chain connects TRBV4-3 to TRBJ2-1, with TRBD1 identical over 7 bases. Looked up from germline, CDR1 is LGHNA and CDR2 is YSLEER. This CDR3 is built from 15 residues. The V gene end was trimmed by 4 bases and the J gene end by 0 bases; junction bases not matched to a gene: 3. CDR3 DNA sequence: TGCGCCAGCAGCCGGGGACAGAGCTCCTACAATGAGCAGTTCTTC. Translating gives CASSRGQSSYNEQFF.

The J gene is TRBJ1-2, the V gene TRBV29-1, with unresolved D. Germline loops: CDR1 SQVTM, CDR2 ANQGSEA. This CDR3 spans 12 amino acids. V dropped 5 bases and J dropped 5 bases, with 12 bases sitting between them. CDR3 sequence reads: CSVQAASYGYTF. The CDR3 DNA reads TGCAGCGTTCAGGCAGCCTCGTATGGCTACACCTTC. Full variable domain (outside the CDR3, taken from reference TRBV29-1 and TRBJ1-2): SAVISQKPSRDICQRGTSLTIQCQVDSQVTMMFWYRQQPGQSLTLIATANQGSEATYESGFVIDKFPISRPNLTFSTLTVSNMSPEDSSIYLCSVQAASYGYTFGSGTRLTVV.

This clonotype has just a few counts. The chain has TRBV20-1 and TRBJ2-5; either TRBD1 or TRBD2 may supply D (5 bases each). TRBJ2-1 explains the end of the DNA better; the J call may be wrong. The CDR3 runs to 12 residues. Germline assignment: CDR1 DFQATT and CDR2 SNEGSKA (reference sequence). The CDR3: CSASPIGTEQFF. The CDR3 bases are TGCAGTGCTAGCCCCATAGGGACTGAGCAGTTCTTC.

In its sample, this clonotype was seen a few times. J is TRBJ1-1 and V is TRBV2; the match to TRBD1 covers 7 bases. This CDR3 has 11 amino acids. Germline V gene lookup returns CDR1 SNHLY and CDR2 FYNNEI. Trimming took 6 bases from V and 6 from J; bases not matched to a gene: 1. CDR3 bases: TGTGCCAGCAGACAGGGGTCTGAAGCTTTCTTT. Translating gives CASRQGSEAFF.

The V gene is TRBV5-6, the J gene TRBJ2-5; D is possibly TRBD1 (6 bases). V shed 2 bases and J shed 2 bases, with 13 bases lying between them. The CDR3 sequence is 15 residues long. Per the germline V gene, CDR1 is SGHDT and CDR2 is YYEEEE. The DNA of the CDR3 is TGTGCCAGCAGCTTATTACAGGGCTCACAAGAGACCCAGTACTTC. It translates to CASSLLQGSQETQYF.

A few counts support this clonotype. CDR3 nucleotides: TGTGCCAGCAGACTACGGCAGGGAATAAACACTGAAGCTTTCTTT. Residues: CASRLRQGINTEAFF. This sequence joins TRBV12-3 or TRBV12-4 and TRBJ1-1, with a possible D match to TRBD1 (5 bases). The CDR3 has 15 amino acids. The V and J ends lost 6 bases and 2 bases respectively, with 16 bases between them.

The table lists this clonotype with a few counts. V is TRBV5-1 and J is TRBJ1-2; 8 bases fit TRBD1. Germline CDR1 is SGHRS and CDR2 is YFSETQ. The CDR3 has 14 amino acids. Losses at the gene ends were 0 bases for V and 4 bases for J; bases not matched to a gene: 2. The CDR3 protein is CASSLDGTGYGYTF. The DNA for the CDR3 is TGCGCCAGCAGCTTGGACGGGACAGGCTATGGCTACACCTTC.

The gene calls are TRBV12-3 or TRBV12-4 and TRBJ2-1; D is undetermined. CDR3 length: 16 amino acids. Trimming shortened V by 0 bases and J by 2 bases, and 11 bases separated the two germline ends. The CDR3 DNA reads as TGTGCCAGCAGTTTAGCGGTCGCCCCCCCCTACAATGAGCAGTTCTTC. Residues: CASSLAVAPPYNEQFF.